This T cell receptor (beta chain) was recorded in a study of control samples from healthy donors and cancer patients. This clone was detected only once. Sequencing used immunoSEQ multiplex PCR; TCRdb keeps in-frame clones, though not all of them. The profile shows more than 110,000 clones, just under 95% of them singletons. The sample taken for sequencing was blood. The TCR comes from a man aged 30 to 45 in good health.

The DNA of the CDR3 is TGTGCCAGCAGCGTAGGGTGGGGGTCCGAGCAGTACTTC. Translated, it gives CASSVGWGSEQYF. The genes are TRBV9 and TRBJ2-7, with D tentatively TRBD1 or TRBD2 (5 bases each). Per germline, CDR1 SGDLS and CDR2 YYNGEE. This CDR3 has 13 residues. Trimming stripped 0 bases from V and 6 bases from J, with 10 bases between.